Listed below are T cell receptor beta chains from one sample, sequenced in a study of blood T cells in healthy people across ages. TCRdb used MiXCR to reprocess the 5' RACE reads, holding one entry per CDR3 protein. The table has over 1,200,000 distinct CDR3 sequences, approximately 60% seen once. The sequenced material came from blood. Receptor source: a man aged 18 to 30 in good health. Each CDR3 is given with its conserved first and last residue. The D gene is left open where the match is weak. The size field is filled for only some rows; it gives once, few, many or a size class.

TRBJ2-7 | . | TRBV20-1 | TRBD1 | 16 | TGCAGTGCTAGGCCAACCGGGACAGGGGGCGAGGGCGAGCAGTACTTC | CSARPTGTGGEGEQYF
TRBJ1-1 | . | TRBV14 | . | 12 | TGTGCCAGCAGCCAAGGGTTCACTGAAGCTTTCTTT | CASSQGFTEAFF
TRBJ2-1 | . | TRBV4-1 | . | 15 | TGCGCCAGCAGCCAAGTATCGCGCCTTGACAATGAGCAGTTCTTC | CASSQVSRLDNEQFF
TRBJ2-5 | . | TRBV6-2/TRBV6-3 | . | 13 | TGTGCCAGCAGTCCGACTATCGGTAATGAGCAGTACTTC | CASSPTIGNEQYF
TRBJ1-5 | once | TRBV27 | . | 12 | TGTGCCAGCAGAATTCAGGGTCAGCCCCAGCATTTT | CASRIQGQPQHF
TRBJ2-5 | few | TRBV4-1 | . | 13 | TGCGCCAGCAGCCGACACGAAAAAGAGACCCAGTACTTC | CASSRHEKETQYF
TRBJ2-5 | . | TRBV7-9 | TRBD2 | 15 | TGTGCCAGCAGCCCGGGAGGGACACTCCAAGAGACCCAGTACTTC | CASSPGGTLQETQYF
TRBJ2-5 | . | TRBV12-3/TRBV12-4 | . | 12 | TGTGCCAGCACCTCCAACGTGGAGACCCAGTACTTC | CASTSNVETQYF
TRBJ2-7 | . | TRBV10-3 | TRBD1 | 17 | TGTGCCATCAGTGAGTCGAGTGGGACAGGGGGGATGTACGAGCAGTACTTC | CAISESSGTGGMYEQYF
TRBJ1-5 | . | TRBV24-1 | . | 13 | TGTGCCACCAGTGGGGGGGTTAGACAGCCCCAGCATTTT | CATSGGVRQPQHF
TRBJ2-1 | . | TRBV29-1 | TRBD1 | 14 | TGCAGCGTTGAGGGACAGGGAATCTACAATGAGCAGTTCTTC | CSVEGQGIYNEQFF
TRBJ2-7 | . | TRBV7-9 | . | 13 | TGTGCCAGCAGCTTTGATCCCTCCTACGAGCAGTACTTC | CASSFDPSYEQYF
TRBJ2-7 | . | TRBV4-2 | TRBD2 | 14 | TGTGCCAGCAGCCACGGACTAGCGGGGGGAGAGCAGTACTTC | CASSHGLAGGEQYF
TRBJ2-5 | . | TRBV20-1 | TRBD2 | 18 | TGCAGTGCTAGAGATTGGGCTAGCGGAGTACCTCGACAAGAGACCCAGTACTTC | CSARDWASGVPRQETQYF
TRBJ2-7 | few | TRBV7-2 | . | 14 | TGTGCCAGCAGCTTAGGCTTTCGAAACTACGAGCAGTACTTC | CASSLGFRNYEQYF
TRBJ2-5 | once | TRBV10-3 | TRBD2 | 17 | TGTGCCATCAGTCCCCAAACCGGGACTACCATTTACAATGAGCAGTACTTC | CAISPQTGTTIYNEQYF
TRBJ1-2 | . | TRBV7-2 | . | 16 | TGTGCCAGCAGCTTAGATTCGGGGGCCTCACGAAGGGGCTACACCTTC | CASSLDSGASRRGYTF
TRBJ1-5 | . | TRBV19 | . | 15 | TGTGCCAGTAGTATCACTGCGGGGACGGGACAGCCCCAGCATTTT | CASSITAGTGQPQHF
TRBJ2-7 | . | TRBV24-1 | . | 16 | TGTGCCACCAGTGATTGCGACACCGGCCAGCCCTACGAGCAGTACTTC | CATSDCDTGQPYEQYF
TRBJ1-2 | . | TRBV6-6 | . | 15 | TGTGCCAGCAGTCCCTCGGCAGGAAGTGCCAATGGCTACACCTTC | CASSPSAGSANGYTF
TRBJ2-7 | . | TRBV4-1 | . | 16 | TGCGCCAGCAGCTCTACTACACAATCTCCCTCCTACGAGCAGTACTTC | CASSSTTQSPSYEQYF
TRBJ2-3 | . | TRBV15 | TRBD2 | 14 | TGTGCCACACGACTAGCGGGAGATTCTGATACGCAGTATTTT | CATRLAGDSDTQYF
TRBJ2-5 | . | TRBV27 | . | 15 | TGTGCCAGCAGCCCCAGCCCGGCAGGGTTATCGACCCAGTACTTC | CASSPSPAGLSTQYF
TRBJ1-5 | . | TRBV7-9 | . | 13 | TGTGCCACCAGGGACGGAAGCAATCAGCCCCAGCATTTT | CATRDGSNQPQHF
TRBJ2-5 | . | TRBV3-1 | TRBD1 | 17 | TGTGCCAGCAGCCAAGCTCCCTCGGGACAGGAGGGAGAGACCCAGTACTTC | CASSQAPSGQEGETQYF
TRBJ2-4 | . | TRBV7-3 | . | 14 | TGTGCCAGCAGCTTAACGTGGACAGATGGCATTCAGTACTTC | CASSLTWTDGIQYF
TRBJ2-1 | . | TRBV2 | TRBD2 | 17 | TGTGCCAGCAGTGAACTCCGCGGGAGTACTCCTTACAATGAGCAGTTCTTC | CASSELRGSTPYNEQFF
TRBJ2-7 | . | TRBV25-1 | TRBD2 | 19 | TGTGCCAGCAGTGAATTGGGTTGGGGAAGCGGGGGGGCTGGATACGAGCAGTACTTC | CASSELGWGSGGAGYEQYF
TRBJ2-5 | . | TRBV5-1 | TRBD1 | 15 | TGCGCCAGCAGCCTGGGGACAGGTGTAAGGGAGACCCAGTACTTC | CASSLGTGVRETQYF
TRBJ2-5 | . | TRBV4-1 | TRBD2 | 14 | TGCGCCAGCAGCCAAGGTAGCGGGATAGAGACCCAGTACTTC | CASSQGSGIETQYF
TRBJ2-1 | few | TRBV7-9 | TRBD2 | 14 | TGTGCCAGCAGCGCCGGACTAGTTGCAGATGAGCAGTTCTTC | CASSAGLVADEQFF
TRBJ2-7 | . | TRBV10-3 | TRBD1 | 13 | TGTGCCATCAGGACCCGGGACAGCTACGAGCAGTACTTC | CAIRTRDSYEQYF
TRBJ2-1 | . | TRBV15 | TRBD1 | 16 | TGTGCCACCTGCAGAGATCTTTGGACAGGGGGTTATGAGCAGTTCTTC | CATCRDLWTGGYEQFF
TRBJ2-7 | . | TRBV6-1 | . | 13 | TGTGCCAGCTATGAGGGGCCGTCCTACGAGCAGTACTTC | CASYEGPSYEQYF
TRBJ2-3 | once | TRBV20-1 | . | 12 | TGCACCGCTTCGGTGGGCCCAGATACGCAGTATTTT | CTASVGPDTQYF
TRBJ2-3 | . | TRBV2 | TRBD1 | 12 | TGTGCCAACAGGGGCGTGTCAGATACGCAGTATTTT | CANRGVSDTQYF
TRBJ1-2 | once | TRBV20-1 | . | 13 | TGCAGTGCTGCCCAAAGGGTCCTTGGAGGCTACACCTTC | CSAAQRVLGGYTF
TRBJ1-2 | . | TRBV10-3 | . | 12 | TGTGCCATCAGAAAATCAGGGGATGGCTACACCTTC | CAIRKSGDGYTF
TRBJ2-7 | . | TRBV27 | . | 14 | TGTGCCAGCAGTTCACCTCGCACAGCCTACGAGCAGTACTTC | CASSSPRTAYEQYF
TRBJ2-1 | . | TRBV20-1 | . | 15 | TGCAGTGCTAGAGATGGAAAAGCGGCATACAATGAGCAGTTCTTC | CSARDGKAAYNEQFF
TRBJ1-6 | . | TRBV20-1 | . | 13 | TGCAGTGCTAGTGGGAGATATAATTCACCCCTCCACTTT | CSASGRYNSPLHF
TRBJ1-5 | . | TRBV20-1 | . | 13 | TGCAGTGCCGGAGGACAGTTCAATCAGCCCCAGCATTTT | CSAGGQFNQPQHF
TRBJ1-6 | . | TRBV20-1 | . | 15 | TGCAGTGCTAGAGAAACCGGGCCCGGGAGTTCACCCCTCCACTTT | CSARETGPGSSPLHF
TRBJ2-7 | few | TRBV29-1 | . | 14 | TGCAGCGTACGCATGGGGGGAACAGTGTACGAGCAGTACTTC | CSVRMGGTVYEQYF
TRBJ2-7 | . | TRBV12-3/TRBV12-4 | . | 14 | TGTGCCAGCAGTTTAGAGCGGGCCGCCTACGAGCAGTACTTC | CASSLERAAYEQYF
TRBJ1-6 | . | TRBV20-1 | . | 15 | TGCAGTGCTAGACTGGCGGCAGGACCCCATTCACCCCTCCACTTT | CSARLAAGPHSPLHF
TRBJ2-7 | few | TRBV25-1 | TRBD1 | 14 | TGTGCCAGCAGTGGGACAGGGGGTACCTACGAGCAGTACTTC | CASSGTGGTYEQYF
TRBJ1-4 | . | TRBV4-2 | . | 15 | TGTGCCAGCAGCCCTCACCGCAGGGGTCGTGAAAAACTGTTTTTT | CASSPHRRGREKLFF
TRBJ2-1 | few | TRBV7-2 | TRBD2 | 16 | TGTGCCAGCAGCATGGTGGCTAGCGGGATTGGGGATGAGCAGTTCTTC | CASSMVASGIGDEQFF
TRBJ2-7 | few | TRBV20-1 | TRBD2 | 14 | TGCAGTGCTACCCGGACTAGCGTTCCCTACGAGCAGTACTTC | CSATRTSVPYEQYF
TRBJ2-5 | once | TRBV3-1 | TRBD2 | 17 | TGTGCCAGCAGCCACATTGGACTAGCGGGAGGAGAAGAGACCCAGTACTTC | CASSHIGLAGGEETQYF
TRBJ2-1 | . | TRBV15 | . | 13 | TGTGCCACCAGCTACCCCTTAGGGGATGAGCAGTTCTTC | CATSYPLGDEQFF
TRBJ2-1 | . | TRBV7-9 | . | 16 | TGTGCCAGCAGCACAACGGCGGTTCCTCCTGGCGATGAGCAGTTCTTC | CASSTTAVPPGDEQFF
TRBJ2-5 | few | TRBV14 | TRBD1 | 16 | TGTGCCAGCAGCCAATCCTACTGGACAGGCCAAGAGACCCAGTACTTC | CASSQSYWTGQETQYF
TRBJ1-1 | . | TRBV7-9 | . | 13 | TGTGCCAGCACCCCTCTCAGGAACACTGAAGCTTTCTTT | CASTPLRNTEAFF